Presented here are 3 T cell receptor beta chains from one specimen sequenced in a study of cytomegalovirus exposure and HLA in healthy donors. The PCR had 60 Vbeta and 13 Jbeta primers. The assay was immunoSEQ multiplex PCR, and TCRdb's table has in-frame clones only and misses some. The sample has 200,000 or so clones; the top ten hold roughly 0.7%. What was sequenced was PBMCs. The receptor set was obtained from a boy aged 10-17 years in good health and CMV-seronegative.

V usage is TRBV9 and J usage is TRBJ2-3; 7 nucleotides match TRBD2. CDR3 length equals 16 residues. V dropped 0 bases and J dropped 4; count of bases not matched to a gene: 8. CDR1 is SGDLS and CDR2 is YYNGEE in the germline V gene. The CDR3: CASSVEGSRGADTQYF. CDR3 DNA sequence: TGTGCCAGCAGCGTAGAGGGATCCCGGGGGGCAGATACGCAGTATTTT.

V and J are TRBV6-5 and TRBJ1-1; the match to TRBD1 covers 9 bases. This CDR3 has 13 residues. Germline V gene lookup returns CDR1 MNHEY and CDR2 SVGAGI. The V segment lost 9 bases and the J segment 1 base; nucleotides outside the gene matches: 3. The CDR3 DNA is TGTGCCAGTCGGACAGGGGAGAACACTGAAGCTTTCTTT. Translated: CASRTGENTEAFF.

This chain joins TRBV2 and TRBJ2-1; 14 positions match TRBD2. The CDR3 runs 15 residues. V lost 5 bases, J lost 9 bases, and 6 bases stayed unmatched. The germline gives CDR1 SNHLY, CDR2 FYNNEI. The CDR3 DNA follows: TGTGCCAGCAGTCCGACTAGCGGGGGGGCGAGTGAGCAGTTCTTC. This encodes CASSPTSGGASEQFF. The full variable domain, completed using reference TRBV2 and TRBJ2-1, is EPEVTQTPSHQVTQMGQEVILRCVPISNHLYFYWYRQILGQKVEFLVSFYNNEISEKSEIFDDQFSVERPDGSNFTLKIRSTKLEDSAMYFCASSPTSGGASEQFFGPGTRLTVL.